The clone carrying this TCR beta chain was picked up a small number of times. Its target is not known. Germline V gene sequence: CDR1 MNHNY, CDR2 SVGAGI (reference sequence). The CDR3 runs to 15 residues. V lost 0 bases and J 1 base, leaving 9 bases between the germline ends. The data are from a study of cytomegalovirus exposure and HLA in healthy donors. Study conclusions and caveats: Most of the TCR beta V segments (in an earlier analysis) were productive either about 90% or about 30% of the time. Likely technical artifact: a cluster of highly shared sequence variants. What a later analysis reportedly showed was that an Asian-associated ancestry cluster had fewer N-insertions than the approximately 670-donor mean.

The PCR was carried out with 60 Vbeta primers and 13 Jbeta primers. TCRdb's table, derived via immunoSEQ multiplex PCR, lists solely in-frame clones and lacks some. Of around 120,000 clones listed, roughly 85% are singletons. This sequence was found in a woman between 35 and 50 years old in good health and CMV-seronegative. This chain uses TRBV6-6 with TRBJ1-1; D remains ambiguous. The specimen was PBMCs. For the CDR3, the DNA is TGTGCCAGCAGTTACTCCCTCGGCGGGAACACTGAAGCTTTCTTT. Protein sequence: CASSYSLGGNTEAFF.